This T cell receptor beta chain was retrieved from a study of beta chain features in type 1 diabetes. A remark on this clone: Its antigen is undetermined.

Study-wide findings and caveats: Significant though moderate, a shortening of TCRB CDR3s appeared in all four CD4+ subsets of Type 1 diabetes patients. The study left unresolved whether HLA type influences TCRB rearrangement. Among type 1 diabetes patients, VDJ junctions had fewer insertions and more deletions.

The entirety of the isolated RNA underwent reverse transcription, so expressed TCRB transcripts were sequenced. Assay: immunoSEQ multiplex PCR; the TCRdb copy retains only in-frame clones and omits some. The sample carries around 140,000 clones, 9% recorded once. The germline V gene has CDR1 SEHNR and CDR2 FQNEAQ (reference sequence). V trimming: 5 bases; J trimming: 5 bases; junction bases outside the gene matches: 6. The CDR3 spans 14 residues. This chain joins TRBV7-9 and TRBJ2-5; 9 bases fit TRBD1. Sequencing used central memory CD4+ T cells from blood. The receptor comes from a man aged 30-40 years with type 1 diabetes. CDR3 residues: CASSSTGGDETQYF. The CDR3 nucleotides read TGTGCCAGCAGCAGTACAGGGGGCGACGAGACCCAGTACTTC.